These 15 T cell receptor beta chains were sequenced from one sample in a study of cytomegalovirus exposure and HLA in healthy donors. Primers: 60 Vbeta forward and 13 Jbeta reverse. TCRdb's table, derived via immunoSEQ multiplex PCR, lists solely in-frame clones and lacks some. The data contain under 150,000 clones, approximately 78% of them singletons. The sequencing sample was made of PBMCs. The receptors shown here come from a middle-aged woman in good health and CMV-seropositive.

This clone occurred once. V usage is TRBV14 and J usage is TRBJ2-7; 9 positions agree with TRBD1. The CDR3 is 14 amino acids. CDR1 and CDR2 (germline): SGHDN, FVKESK. Trimming took 4 bases from V and 4 from J; bases not matched to a gene: 5. CDR3 DNA: TGTGCCAGCAGCCCGACAGGGGGGAGGTACGAGCAGTACTTC. Translated, it gives CASSPTGGRYEQYF.

This chain uses TRBV5-1 with TRBJ1-1; D is undetermined. Between the trimmed V and J ends, which lost 0 bases and 6 bases, there was a span of 15 bases. Germline V CDR1 and CDR2: SGHRS, YFSETQ. The CDR3 is 15 amino acids. The CDR3 spells CASSLEDWANAEAFF. CDR3 in DNA: TGCGCCAGCAGCTTGGAAGATTGGGCCAACGCTGAAGCTTTCTTT.

The V call is TRBV29-1, the J call TRBJ1-3, with D possibly being TRBD1 (5 bases). Germline CDR1 and CDR2: SQVTM and ANQGSEA. Trimming removed 7 bases from V and 3 bases from J, with 10 bases in between. The length of the CDR3 is 12 residues. CDR3 protein: CSGMGGGNTIYF. Here the CDR3 DNA reads TGCAGCGGGATGGGGGGTGGAAACACCATATATTTT.

The V call is TRBV5-1, the J call TRBJ2-1, with a weak D call TRBD1 (5 bases). CDR1 is SGHRS, CDR2 YFSETQ, per germline. The CDR3 sequence is 14 residues long. V was clipped by 2 bases and J by 9 bases, with 15 bases between them. CDR3 in amino acids: CASSFQTDHSEQFF. In DNA, the CDR3 is TGCGCCAGCAGCTTCCAGACAGATCATAGTGAGCAGTTCTTC.

The V and J genes are TRBV9 and TRBJ2-1; TRBD2 matches 7 bases. The CDR3 covers 12 residues. Germline values: CDR1 SGDLS, CDR2 YYNGEE. V lost 2 bases, J lost 10 bases, and 3 bases stayed unmatched. CDR3 protein: CASSVRAGEQFF. Written as DNA, the CDR3 is TGTGCCAGCAGCGTCCGAGCGGGGGAGCAGTTCTTC.

V and J are TRBV5-1 and TRBJ2-2, with 8 positions matching TRBD1. Trimming removed 5 bases from V and 3 bases from J; junction bases left unmatched: 6. The CDR3 sequence is 15 residues long. The V gene's germline CDR1 is SGHRS and CDR2 YFSETQ. In DNA form, the CDR3 reads TGCGCCAGCAGTCCAGGGGGCGCGGACACCGGGGAGCTGTTTTTT. Amino acid sequence: CASSPGGADTGELFF.

V usage is TRBV30 and J usage is TRBJ2-7, with TRBD2 identical over 9 bases. Germline CDR1 is GTSNPN and CDR2 is SVGIG (reference sequence). The CDR3 is 14 amino acids. Trimming removed 3 bases from V and 7 bases from J; junction bases left unmatched: 10. The CDR3: CAWRNSGGSREQYF. The CDR3 coding sequence is TGTGCCTGGAGGAACAGCGGGGGGTCCAGAGAGCAGTACTTC. Based on the CDR3 plus reference TRBV30 and TRBJ2-7, the full variable domain is SQTIHQWPATLVQPVGSPLSLECTVEGTSNPNLYWYRQAAGRGLQLLFYSVGIGQISSEVPQNLSASRPQDRQFILSSKKLLLSDSGFYLCAWRNSGGSREQYFGPGTRLTVT.

The chain has TRBV7-9 and TRBJ2-5; D gene unclear. Trimming cost V 6 bases and J 5 bases, with 13 bases left between them. The CDR3 loop spans 13 amino acids. Germline V lookup: CDR1 SEHNR, CDR2 FQNEAQ (reference sequence). The CDR3 DNA is TGTGCCAGCAGAGCTTTGAGTCGGGAGACCCAGTACTTC. Translation gives CASRALSRETQYF.

The chain links TRBV5-1 to TRBJ2-1, with 11 bases aligning to TRBD2. Germline trimming cut 1 base from V and 7 bases from J; bases unmatched to any gene: 4. This CDR3 has 15 residues. Germline V gives CDR1 SGHRS, CDR2 YFSETQ. The CDR3 DNA reads as TGCGCCAGCAGCTTGTTTCTAGCGGGAGGTAATGAGCAGTTCTTC. Translation gives CASSLFLAGGNEQFF.

A few counts support this clone. CDR3 nucleotides: TGCGCCAGCAGCCTAGGGGGCGCCTCTGAAGCTTTCTTT. The encoded protein is CASSLGGASEAFF. V gene TRBV5-1 combines with J gene TRBJ1-1; 7 nucleotides agree with TRBD1. This CDR3 spans 13 amino acids. V was clipped by 4 bases and J by 6 bases; unmatched bases: 6. Germline lookup yields CDR1 SGHRS and CDR2 YFSETQ.

The genes are TRBV5-5 and TRBJ2-7; TRBD2 aligns across 7 bases. Looked up from germline, CDR1 is SGHKS and CDR2 is YYEKEE (reference sequence). CDR3 length: 15 amino acids. Trimming removed 0 bases from V and 3 bases from J; junction bases left unmatched: 6. The CDR3 nucleotides are TGTGCCAGCAGCTTGGGAGGGCTAGCGGTCTACGAGCAGTACTTC. Translating it yields CASSLGGLAVYEQYF.

The chain links TRBV30 to TRBJ2-2; the D is unclear. Germline V gene sequence: CDR1 GTSNPN, CDR2 SVGIG (reference sequence). V was trimmed by 0 bases and J by 6 bases, leaving 11 bases between them. This CDR3 has 14 residues. CDR3 sequence: CAWSVRFESGELFF. Here the CDR3 DNA reads TGTGCCTGGAGTGTTCGGTTTGAATCCGGGGAGCTGTTTTTT.

A note on this clone: Relative to the germline gene, one junction end is altered; a read error may explain this. The gene calls are TRBV25-1 and TRBJ2-1; 9 bases line up with TRBD1. Germline CDR1 and CDR2: MGHDK and SYGVNS. The CDR3 is made up of 12 amino acids. CDR3 sequence (DNA): TGTGCCAGTAGCAAGGATAACAGGGGGCGGGTCTTC. It specifies CASSKDNRGRVF.

The rearrangement joins TRBV6-6 to TRBJ1-5, with no clear D. With 2 bases removed from V and 0 bases from J, the gap between germline ends came to 11 bases. The germline gives CDR1 MNHNY, CDR2 SVGAGI (reference sequence). CDR3 length: 16 amino acids. For the CDR3, the DNA is TGTGCCAGCAGTTACAACCAGGCCTATAGCAATCAGCCCCAGCATTTT. Amino acids: CASSYNQAYSNQPQHF.

The chain couples TRBV6-1 to TRBJ2-7; a possible D gene is TRBD1 (6 bases). The length of the CDR3 is 13 residues. Trimming stripped 6 bases from V and 5 bases from J, with 14 bases between. The germline gives CDR1 MNHNS, CDR2 SASEGT. CDR3 region: CASSEGQSDEQYF. The CDR3 nucleotides read TGTGCCAGCAGCGAGGGACAATCGGACGAGCAGTACTTC.